The 16 T cell receptor beta chains below come from one sample, sequenced in a study of CD8 T cells in ankylosing spondylitis. TCRdb used MiXCR to reprocess the 5' RACE reads, holding one entry per CDR3 protein. The table has roughly 130,000 distinct CDR3 sequences, approximately 14% seen once; the top ten hold under 3%. Specimen: blood, either unsorted or a sorted T cell fraction (not recorded which). The origin of the receptors is a female donor with ankylosing spondylitis or in good health (not recorded which).

The chain has TRBV21-1 and TRBJ2-7; the listed D gene, TRBD2, was not tested against the DNA. TRBV21-1 is noted as a pseudogene. The CDR3 runs to 15 residues. The DNA for the CDR3 is TGTGCCAGCCGTAATAGCGAGGGCCAGGAATACGAGCAGTACTTC. It encodes CASRNSEGQEYEQYF.

This clonotype was seen more than once but under ten times. The chain uses TRBV7-8 and TRBJ2-7, with TRBD2 as a possible D gene (6 bases). This CDR3 has 14 residues. The V gene's germline CDR1 is SGHVS and CDR2 FQNEAQ. Between the trimmed V and J ends, which lost 1 base and 3 bases, there was a span of 10 bases. The CDR3 here is CASSLVTGLYEQYF. The CDR3 DNA follows: TGTGCCAGCAGCTTAGTTACGGGACTCTACGAGCAGTACTTC.

This clonotype was observed many times. The gene calls are TRBV7-3 and TRBJ2-7, with a weak D call TRBD2 (5 bases). V gave up 1 base and J gave up 5 bases, with 15 bases separating them. From germline, CDR1 is SGHTA and CDR2 FQGTGA. The CDR3 has 15 amino acids. CDR3 loop: CASSLRSSGMNEQYF. The CDR3 DNA is TGTGCCAGCAGCTTAAGGTCTTCGGGAATGAACGAGCAGTACTTC.

V usage is TRBV4-2 and J usage is TRBJ1-1; 9 positions match TRBD1. The CDR3 loop spans 15 amino acids. The ends lost 4 bases at V and 8 bases at J; junction bases unmatched: 11. CDR1 is LGHNA and CDR2 is YNFKEQ in the germline V gene. The CDR3 here is CASSPHPDRGAEAFF. The CDR3 DNA sequence: TGTGCCAGCAGCCCTCATCCGGACAGGGGTGCAGAAGCTTTCTTT.

The chain carries TRBV6-5 and TRBJ1-5; D not certain. This CDR3 comprises 14 residues. Germline assignment: CDR1 MNHEY and CDR2 SVGAGI. The V end lost 2 bases, the J end lost 4 bases, and 9 bases lay between the germline ends. CDR3 DNA: TGTGCCAGCAGTTACGGCTCACAGAATCAGCCCCAGCATTTT. Translating it yields CASSYGSQNQPQHF.

The chain has TRBV12-3 or TRBV12-4 and TRBJ1-1, with D possibly matching TRBD1 (6 bases). CDR3 length equals 14 residues. Trimming took 2 bases from V and 0 from J, leaving 7 bases between them. The CDR3 spells CASSLRTVNTEAFF. The CDR3, as DNA: TGTGCCAGCAGTTTAAGGACAGTGAACACTGAAGCTTTCTTT.

This clonotype was seen more than once but under ten times. The chain has TRBV29-1 and TRBJ2-7, with 7 bases lining up with TRBD1. Germline lookup yields CDR1 SQVTM and CDR2 ANQGSEA. This CDR3 spans 13 amino acids. The ends lost 7 bases at V and 1 base at J; junction bases unmatched: 7. In nucleotides, the CDR3 is TGCAGCGCAAAACCGGGACAGTCCTACGAGCAGTACTTC. Its translation: CSAKPGQSYEQYF.

This chain links TRBV5-8 with TRBJ2-7, with unresolved D. Trimming removed 0 bases from V and 4 bases from J, with 17 bases in between. The CDR3 loop spans 16 amino acids. The germline gives CDR1 SGHTS, CDR2 YDEGEE. Here the CDR3 reads CASSLGFWESSYEQYF. The CDR3 nucleotides are TGTGCCAGCAGCTTGGGGTTCTGGGAATCGAGTTACGAGCAGTACTTC.

This chain joins TRBV6-1 and TRBJ2-3, with 10 bases fitting TRBD1. After removal of 6 bases from V and 6 bases from J, the junction contained 6 bases not matched to a gene. Germline CDR1 is MNHNS and CDR2 is SASEGT. CDR3 length: 14 residues. The CDR3 loop reads CASRWTGGADTQYF. CDR3 nucleotides: TGTGCCAGCAGATGGACAGGGGGTGCTGATACGCAGTATTTT.

This clonotype was counted many times. The chain is built from TRBV20-1 and TRBJ2-1; 8 bases line up with TRBD1. Germline V gene lookup returns CDR1 DFQATT and CDR2 SNEGSKA (reference sequence). The CDR3 spans 16 residues. J was trimmed by 9 bases and V by 6 bases; bases with no gene match: 19. The chain's CDR3 is CSAGQGAIRGLGEQFF. The CDR3 region has the DNA TGCAGTGCAGGGCAGGGGGCGATTCGCGGATTGGGTGAGCAGTTCTTC.

This clonotype was recorded at least ten times. The rearrangement links TRBV20-1 to TRBJ1-6, with D uncertain. Germline V CDR1 and CDR2: DFQATT, SNEGSKA (reference sequence). This CDR3 spans 15 amino acids. The V end lost 0 bases, the J end lost 10 bases, and 16 bases lay between the germline ends. In nucleotides, the CDR3 is TGCAGTGCTAGAGAAAGGATTTCCTTGTCCTCACCCCTCCACTTT. Translating it yields CSARERISLSSPLHF.

This clonotype was recorded many times. This chain connects TRBV29-1 to TRBJ2-7; D possibly uses TRBD1 or TRBD2 (5 bases each). The germline CDR1 and CDR2 sequences are SQVTM and ANQGSEA. Trimming cost V 4 bases and J 2 bases, with 15 bases left between them. The CDR3 totals 14 residues. The chain's CDR3 is CSVGSWGFPYEQYF. The CDR3 nucleotides are TGCAGCGTTGGGTCTTGGGGGTTTCCCTACGAGCAGTACTTC.

In this sample, this clonotype turned up many times. CDR3 loop: CSPNTGADTQYF. Here the CDR3 DNA reads TGCAGTCCAAATACAGGGGCAGATACGCAGTATTTT. The J gene is TRBJ2-3, the V gene TRBV20-1; 7 bases are shared with TRBD1. The germline CDR1 and CDR2 sequences are DFQATT and SNEGSKA (reference sequence). The CDR3 totals 12 residues. The trim removed 8 bases at V and 4 bases at J, leaving 6 bases unmatched.

J is TRBJ2-5 and V is TRBV5-1, with no clear D. With 2 bases removed from V and 3 bases from J, the gap between germline ends came to 8 bases. This CDR3 spans 13 amino acids. Germline-derived CDR1 and CDR2 are SGHRS and YFSETQ. The CDR3 region has the DNA TGCGCCAGCAGCTTTAGGCAAGAAGAGACCCAGTACTTC. This translates into CASSFRQEETQYF. Full variable domain (outside the CDR3, taken from reference TRBV5-1 and TRBJ2-5): KAGVTQTPRYLIKTRGQQVTLSCSPISGHRSVSWYQQTPGQGLQFLFEYFSETQRNKGNFPGRFSGRQFSNSRSEMNVSTLELGDSALYLCASSFRQEETQYFGPGTRLLVL.

This clonotype has a count of ten or more. The chain is built from TRBV20-1 and TRBJ2-5; 8 nucleotides line up with TRBD1. The J segment lost 0 bases and the V segment lost 5 bases, leaving 11 bases of the junction unmatched. There are 16 residues in the CDR3. CDR1 and CDR2 from the germline V gene are DFQATT and SNEGSKA (reference sequence). CDR3 in amino acids: CSAVPRQGTYQETQYF. CDR3 DNA sequence: TGCAGTGCTGTCCCCCGACAGGGGACGTACCAAGAGACCCAGTACTTC.

A note on this clonotype: A read error is possible here, since a much larger clone lies one base away. The chain combines TRBV5-1 with TRBJ2-7; the D is unclear. The CDR3 totals 11 residues. Germline loops: CDR1 SGHRS, CDR2 YFSETQ. The CDR3 DNA reads TGCGCCAGCACCCTAGATTACGACCAGTACTTC. This codes for CASTLDYDQYF. The full variable domain, rest sourced from reference TRBV5-1 and TRBJ2-7, is KAGVTQTPRYLIKTRGQQVTLSCSPISGHRSVSWYQQTPGQGLQFLFEYFSETQRNKGNFPGRFSGRQFSNSRSEMNVSTLELGDSALYLCASTLDYDQYFGPGTRLTVT.